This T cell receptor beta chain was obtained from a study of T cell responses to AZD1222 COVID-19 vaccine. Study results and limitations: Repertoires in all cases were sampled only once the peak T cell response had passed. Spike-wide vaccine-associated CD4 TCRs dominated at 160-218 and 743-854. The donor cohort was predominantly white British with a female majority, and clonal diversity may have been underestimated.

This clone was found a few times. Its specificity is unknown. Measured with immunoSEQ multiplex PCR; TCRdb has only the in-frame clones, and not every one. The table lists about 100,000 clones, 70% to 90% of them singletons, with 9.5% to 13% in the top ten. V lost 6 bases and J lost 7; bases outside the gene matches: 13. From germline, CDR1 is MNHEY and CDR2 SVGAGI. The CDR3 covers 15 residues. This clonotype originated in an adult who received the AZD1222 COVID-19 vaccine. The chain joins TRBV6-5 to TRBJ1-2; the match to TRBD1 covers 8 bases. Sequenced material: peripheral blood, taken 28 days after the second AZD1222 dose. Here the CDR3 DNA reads TGTGCCAGCAGGGCCGAGGGACAGGTCCTAGGTGGCTACACCTTC. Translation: CASRAEGQVLGGYTF.